This paragraph reports one T cell receptor (beta chain). Generated by immunoSEQ multiplex PCR, the TCRdb table keeps only in-frame clones and is missing some. The profile shows some 70,000 clones, about nine tenths of them singletons. These data belong to a study of OX40 agonist ivuxolimab in advanced cancers. Study overall: Of the participants, 40% had some prior anti-PD-1, anti-PD-L1 or anti-CTLA-4 therapy, which was allowed.

Germline-derived CDR1 and CDR2 are KGHSH and LQKENI. V gave up 3 bases and J gave up 2 bases; unmatched junction bases: 14. The CDR3 runs 20 residues. The specimen was CD4+ or CD8+ T cells sorted from blood, collected in a trial of the OX40 agonist ivuxolimab. The clonotype was recovered from an adult with an advanced solid tumor such as melanoma, head and neck, liver or kidney cancer. The chain combines TRBV18 with TRBJ2-6; 9 positions agree with TRBD2. The DNA of the CDR3 is TGTGCCAGCTCACCCACTTCTGGGGTAGCGGGGGCCACTGGGGCCAACGTCCTGACTTTC. This codes for CASSPTSGVAGATGANVLTF.